These T cell receptor beta chains were read from a single sample in a study of T-cell memory formation after mild COVID-19. MiXCR, run by TCRdb on the 5' RACE reads, gives a single entry per CDR3 protein. Among about 300,000 distinct CDR3 sequences listed, approximately 20% were seen once. Specimen: PBMCs or a T cell subset sorted from them (not recorded which). Receptors originate from a young man who had mild COVID-19 (a few samples of this study predate the infection). Cell type and time point are not known. CDR3s include the opening cysteine and the closing phenylalanine or tryptophan. Each record gives: D gene, V gene, J gene, clone size, CDR3 DNA, CDR3 protein. D genes are given only for firm matches. Clone size is given for some rows only: seen once, a few or many times, or a class if the clone is expanded.

TRBD1	TRBV27	TRBJ2-3	.	TGTGCCAGCAGATACCGACAGGGCTCTAGCACAGATACGCAGTATTTT	CASRYRQGSSTDTQYF
TRBD1	TRBV6-5	TRBJ1-2	.	TGTGCCAGCAGTGGTCAACAGGGGGCGTATGGCTACACCTTC	CASSGQQGAYGYTF
.	TRBV18	TRBJ1-1	few	TGTGCCAGCTCACCACCAAGTAGATCCCCTTATGAGGCTGAAGCTTTCTTT	CASSPPSRSPYEAEAFF
TRBD1	TRBV6-2/TRBV6-3	TRBJ1-1	.	TGTGCCAGCAGTTACTGGACAGGGGGCTACACTGAAGCTTTCTTT	CASSYWTGGYTEAFF
TRBD1	TRBV12-3/TRBV12-4	TRBJ1-5	.	TGTGCCAGCAGTCGGGACAGGGGGCAGCCCCAGCATTTT	CASSRDRGQPQHF
.	TRBV20-1	TRBJ1-5	few	TGCAGTGCTAGGAGGGCTTTGGGATATGGCAATCAGCCCCAGCATTTT	CSARRALGYGNQPQHF
.	TRBV6-2/TRBV6-3	TRBJ1-1	few	TGTGCCAGCAGTTTACCCGGCTTAGGGGGAGCTTTCTTT	CASSLPGLGGAFF
.	TRBV27	TRBJ1-2	.	TGTGCCAGCAGTTTAGCGGCTAACTATGGCTACACCTTC	CASSLAANYGYTF
TRBD1	TRBV18	TRBJ1-5	.	TGTGCCAGCTCACCTCAACAGGGGTCCGATCAGCCCCAGCATTTT	CASSPQQGSDQPQHF
.	TRBV9	TRBJ1-5	.	TGTGCCAGCAGCGAGCAGGGTATCAATCAGCCCCAGCATTTT	CASSEQGINQPQHF
.	TRBV7-8	TRBJ1-2	few	TGTGCCAGCAGCTCAACGGACTTTTATGGCTACACCTTC	CASSSTDFYGYTF
TRBD1	TRBV12-5	TRBJ2-3	few	TGTGCTAGTGGCTTGGGGGGACAGGGGGCAGGAGATACGCAGTATTTT	CASGLGGQGAGDTQYF
TRBD2	TRBV7-2	TRBJ2-5	.	TGTGCCAGCAGCTCTTCGGGACTAGCTCGCCAGACCCAGTACTTC	CASSSSGLARQTQYF
.	TRBV3-1	TRBJ1-3	few	TGTGCCAGCAGCCAAGAAGGAGTAAACACCATATATTTT	CASSQEGVNTIYF
.	TRBV5-1	TRBJ2-2	.	TGCGCCAGCAGCTTGGACACCCCGAACACCGGGGAGCTGTTTTTT	CASSLDTPNTGELFF
.	TRBV12-3/TRBV12-4	TRBJ1-1	few	TGTGCCAGCAGTTTACAGGGCTTGGACACTGAAGCTTTCTTT	CASSLQGLDTEAFF
.	TRBV5-1	TRBJ2-7	few	TGCGCCAGCACTTACGACGGGACCCCTCCCTACGAGCAGTACTTC	CASTYDGTPPYEQYF
TRBD2	TRBV15	TRBJ2-3	few	TGTGCCACCAGCAGAGACAAGCGGGGGTTCACAGATACGCAGTATTTT	CATSRDKRGFTDTQYF
TRBD1	TRBV5-1	TRBJ2-7	few	TGCGCCAGCAGCCTGGGTACTCGGACAGGGGCGGACGAGCAGTACTTC	CASSLGTRTGADEQYF
.	TRBV28	TRBJ2-5	.	TGTGCCAGCAGCACCCGACAACGGTCAGAAGAGACCCAGTACTTC	CASSTRQRSEETQYF
.	TRBV12-3/TRBV12-4	TRBJ2-3	.	TGTGCCAGCAGTTTCCGCTGGGCAGCTTCAGATACGCAGTATTTT	CASSFRWAASDTQYF
.	TRBV2	TRBJ2-7	.	TGTGCCAGCAGTGGGAGGACAGAGAGCTACGAGCAGTACTTC	CASSGRTESYEQYF
.	TRBV7-9	TRBJ2-1	.	TGTGCCAGCAGCTTAATGTTAGCGGACAATGAGCAGTTCTTC	CASSLMLADNEQFF
TRBD1	TRBV5-5	TRBJ2-1	.	TGTGCCAGCAGCTTACGACAGGGGGTGACCAATGAGCAGTTCTTC	CASSLRQGVTNEQFF
.	TRBV5-1	TRBJ1-2	.	TGCGCCAGCAGGCCGGACTCAGGGACCGATGGCTACACCTTC	CASRPDSGTDGYTF
.	TRBV7-2	TRBJ1-1	.	TGTGCCAGCAGCTTTAACGGGATTATGAACACTGAAGCTTTCTTT	CASSFNGIMNTEAFF
TRBD1	TRBV29-1	TRBJ1-1	few	TGCAGCGCAGAACCGGGACAGGGTAACACTGAAGCTTTCTTT	CSAEPGQGNTEAFF
TRBD1	TRBV18	TRBJ2-1	few	TGTGCCAGCTCTCTCGAGACAGGGGCTCACAATGAGCAGTTCTTC	CASSLETGAHNEQFF
.	TRBV7-9	TRBJ1-2	.	TGTGCCAGCAGCACGCCCGGCTGGAGAGGGGCTAACTATGGCTACACCTTC	CASSTPGWRGANYGYTF
TRBD2	TRBV20-1	TRBJ2-5	.	TGCAGTGCTAGGCGCGGGGGGGGCCTCGGAGAGACCCAGTACTTC	CSARRGGGLGETQYF
TRBD1	TRBV7-8	TRBJ2-3	few	TGTGCCAGCAGCACGGGACAGGGGAAGTATTTT	CASSTGQGKYF
.	TRBV5-1	TRBJ2-7	few	TGCGCCAGCAGCTTCCTGTGGCCGGTCACCTACGAGCAGTACTTC	CASSFLWPVTYEQYF
.	TRBV20-1	TRBJ2-1	.	TGCAGTGCTAGAGATCTCTCCGTGGTAGGGGGGCTATCCTACAATGAGCAGTTCTTC	CSARDLSVVGGLSYNEQFF
TRBD1	TRBV20-1	TRBJ2-4	few	TGCAGTGCTGGCGCAGGGGGCATCGCCAAAAACATTCAGTACTTC	CSAGAGGIAKNIQYF
.	TRBV28	TRBJ2-7	.	TGTGCCAGCAGTTTAGTGCTGAGCTCCTACGAGCAGTACTTC	CASSLVLSSYEQYF
.	TRBV7-8	TRBJ2-1	.	TGTGCCAGCAGCCCCATGCGGGGCCCTAACAATGAGCAGTTCTTC	CASSPMRGPNNEQFF
.	TRBV5-6	TRBJ2-2	few	TGTGCCAGCAGCCCGACGGACACCGGGGAGCTGTTTTTT	CASSPTDTGELFF
.	TRBV10-1	TRBJ2-3	many	TGCGCCAGCAGTGAGCGGTCGGCCCTGAGCACAGATACGCAGTATTTT	CASSERSALSTDTQYF
TRBD1	TRBV5-1	TRBJ2-7	few	TGCGCCAGCAGCTGGGGACAGGGGGCGAGCCACGAGCAGTACTTC	CASSWGQGASHEQYF
TRBD2	TRBV7-2	TRBJ2-1	.	TGTGCCAGCGGAGCGGGACACAATGAGCAGTTCTTC	CASGAGHNEQFF
.	TRBV6-6	TRBJ2-5	.	TGTGCCAGCAGTTACCCAGACGAGACCCAGTACTTC	CASSYPDETQYF
TRBD2	TRBV5-1	TRBJ2-2	many	TGCGCCAGCAGCTTGGTGGGACTAGCGGCCGGGGAGCTGTTTTTT	CASSLVGLAAGELFF
TRBD2	TRBV4-1	TRBJ2-7	.	TGCGCCAGCAGTCTAGCGGGGGAGTCCTACGAGCAGTACTTC	CASSLAGESYEQYF
.	TRBV12-3/TRBV12-4	TRBJ1-1	.	TGTGCCAGCAGGTCCATACTGAACACTGAAGCTTTCTTT	CASRSILNTEAFF
.	TRBV24-1	TRBJ2-2	.	TGTGCCACCAGTGATTTGGCGGGGAACCCCGGGGAGCTGTTTTTT	CATSDLAGNPGELFF
.	TRBV5-1	TRBJ2-4	many	TGCGCCAGCAGCTTTTTTTTCTGCGTTGGTTGCGCCAAAAACATTCAGTACTTC	CASSFFFCVGCAKNIQYF
TRBD2	TRBV20-1	TRBJ2-5	.	TGCGGACTAAAGCGGGAGTCGACGGAGACCCAGTACTTC	CGLKRESTETQYF
.	TRBV4-2	TRBJ1-2	.	TGTGCCAGCAGCCCGCAGAAAGGGAGCCCCTATGGCTACACCTTC	CASSPQKGSPYGYTF
.	TRBV4-3	TRBJ2-1	.	TGCGCCAGCAGCCACCGAGCGGGCGGGGCTTACAATGAGCAGTTCTTC	CASSHRAGGAYNEQFF
.	TRBV4-3	TRBJ2-2	.	TGCGCCAGCAGCCAAGGAACCGGGACCCTGAACACCGGGGAGCTGTTTTTT	CASSQGTGTLNTGELFF
.	TRBV4-1	TRBJ1-1	few	TGCGCCAGCAGCCCCCCGGGCAGATTGAACACTGAAGCTTTCTTT	CASSPPGRLNTEAFF
TRBD2	TRBV5-1	TRBJ2-5	.	TGCGCCAGCAAGGAGCAACTAGCGGGGCAAGAGACCCAGTACTTC	CASKEQLAGQETQYF
TRBD2	TRBV2	TRBJ2-6	.	TGTGCCAGCGTGCTTATGGGGAGGGGTCCTGGGGCCAACGTCCTGACTTTC	CASVLMGRGPGANVLTF
.	TRBV7-2	TRBJ2-2	few	TGTGCCAGCAGTATACAGGGTTACACCGGGGAGCTGTTTTTT	CASSIQGYTGELFF
TRBD1	TRBV12-3/TRBV12-4	TRBJ1-6	many	TGTGCCAGCAGTCGCGAGGGGGCAGTCAATTCACCCCTCCACTTT	CASSREGAVNSPLHF